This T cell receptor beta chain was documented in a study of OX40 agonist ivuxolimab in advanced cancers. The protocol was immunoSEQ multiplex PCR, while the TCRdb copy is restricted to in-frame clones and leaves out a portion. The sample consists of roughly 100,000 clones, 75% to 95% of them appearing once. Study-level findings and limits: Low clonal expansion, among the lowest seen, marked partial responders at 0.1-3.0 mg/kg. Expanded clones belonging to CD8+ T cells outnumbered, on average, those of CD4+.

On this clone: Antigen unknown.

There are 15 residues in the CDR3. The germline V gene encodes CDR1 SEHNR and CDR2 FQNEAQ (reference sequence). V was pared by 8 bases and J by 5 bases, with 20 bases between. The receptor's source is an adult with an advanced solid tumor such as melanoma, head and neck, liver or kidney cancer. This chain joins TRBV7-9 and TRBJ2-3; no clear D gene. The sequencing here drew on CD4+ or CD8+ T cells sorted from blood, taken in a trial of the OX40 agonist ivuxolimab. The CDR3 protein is CASSSRARVVDTQYF. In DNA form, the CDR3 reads TGTGCCAGCTCCTCCCGGGCCAGAGTAGTAGATACGCAGTATTTT.